These 18 T cell receptor beta chains came from one sample sequenced in a study of cytomegalovirus exposure and HLA in healthy donors. Profiled with immunoSEQ multiplex PCR; TCRdb holds only in-frame clones, not every one. Here the sample spans 200,000 or so clones, 84% being singletons. Specimen: PBMCs. The receptors here all came from a young man in good health and CMV-seropositive.

The chain couples TRBV5-8 to TRBJ2-1, with 7 bases matching TRBD1. This CDR3 is built from 13 residues. The germline gives CDR1 SGHTS, CDR2 YDEGEE. The V segment lost 3 bases and the J segment 9 bases; nucleotides outside the gene matches: 6. CDR3 in DNA: TGTGCCAGCAGCTCCGGACAGGTCCGTGAGCAGTTCTTC. Residues: CASSSGQVREQFF.

The V call is TRBV30, the J call TRBJ1-2; 7 bases align to TRBD1. There are 14 residues in the CDR3. After removal of 8 bases from V and 1 base from J, the junction contained 10 bases not matched to a gene. The germline V gene encodes CDR1 GTSNPN and CDR2 SVGIG (reference sequence). In DNA, the CDR3 is TGTGCCGGCACCCGGGACAGTTATAACTATGGCTACACCTTC. Encoded protein: CAGTRDSYNYGYTF.

This clone was recorded only once. The V and J genes are TRBV7-3 and TRBJ2-7, with 7 bases that match TRBD1. J gave up 3 bases and V 4 bases, and 3 bases lay outside the gene matches. Germline CDR1 reads SGHTA; CDR2 reads FQGTGA. There are 13 residues in the CDR3. CDR3 coding DNA: TGTGCCAGCAGCTACAGGGGCGGCTACGAGCAGTACTTC. Translation gives CASSYRGGYEQYF.

V is TRBV5-1 and J is TRBJ2-2; weak D call: TRBD2 (6 bases). Germline V gene lookup returns CDR1 SGHRS and CDR2 YFSETQ. Trimming shortened V by 4 bases and J by 1 base, and 11 bases separated the two germline ends. The CDR3 loop spans 15 amino acids. The CDR3 DNA sequence: TGCGCCAGCAGCCGGGGCGGGATGAACACCGGGGAGCTGTTTTTT. Protein sequence: CASSRGGMNTGELFF.

The V and J genes are TRBV19 and TRBJ2-1, with 9 bases identical to TRBD1. The germline gives CDR1 LNHDA, CDR2 SQIVND (reference sequence). This CDR3 is 16 amino acids long. Germline trimming cut 1 base from V and 5 bases from J; bases unmatched to any gene: 6. The CDR3 spells CASSIGGTGYHNEQFF. Here the CDR3 DNA reads TGTGCCAGTAGTATAGGAGGGACAGGGTACCACAATGAGCAGTTCTTC.

The table lists this clone with a few counts. J is TRBJ2-2 and V is TRBV6-5, with 11 bases aligning to TRBD1. Trimming at V came to 9 bases and at J to 7 bases, leaving 10 bases not matched to a gene. The CDR3 consists of 15 residues. Germline assignment: CDR1 MNHEY and CDR2 SVGAGI. DNA for the CDR3: TGTGCCAGGGACTCGGGACAGGGGGAGGTCGGGGAGCTGTTTTTT. This encodes CARDSGQGEVGELFF.

The CDR3 here is CASTGAGRANTGELFF. CDR3 DNA sequence: TGTGCCAGCACGGGCGCCGGGAGGGCGAACACCGGGGAGCTGTTTTTT. V gene TRBV2 combines with J gene TRBJ2-2, with TRBD2 matching 8 bases. J lost 0 bases, V lost 7 bases, and 7 bases had no gene match. Germline V lookup: CDR1 SNHLY, CDR2 FYNNEI. The CDR3 has 16 amino acids.

To note about this clone: The same CDR3 can be traced to other DNA sequences in this sample. The rearrangement joins TRBV7-2 to TRBJ2-7, with 14 bases matching TRBD2. Germline CDR1 and CDR2: SGHTA and FQGNSA. The CDR3 loop spans 16 amino acids. Trimming removed 1 base from V and 4 bases from J; junction bases left unmatched: 3. Here the CDR3 DNA reads TGTGCCAGCAGCTTAGAGGGGACTAGCGGGAGTTACGAGCAGTACTTC. Translation gives CASSLEGTSGSYEQYF.

The chain employs TRBV5-4 and TRBJ2-3, with 14 positions matching TRBD2. V shed 5 bases, J shed 2 bases, and the junction held 7 bases outside the gene matches. Germline CDR1 is SGHNT and CDR2 is YYREEE (reference sequence). This CDR3 comprises 17 residues. The CDR3 DNA is TGTGCCAGCAGGGGGGGACTAGCGGGAGCCCCCACAGATACGCAGTATTTT. Translating it yields CASRGGLAGAPTDTQYF.

The chain has TRBV19 and TRBJ2-7; 8 bases agree with TRBD1. This CDR3 spans 14 amino acids. CDR1 and CDR2 (germline): LNHDA, SQIVND (reference sequence). Trimming cost V 3 bases and J 0 bases; bases outside gene matches: 1. In DNA form, the CDR3 reads TGTGCCAGTAGTATGGACAGGGCCTCCTACGAGCAGTACTTC. Its translation: CASSMDRASYEQYF.

This rearrangement joins TRBV6-4 to TRBJ2-3, with 7 bases lining up with TRBD2. The CDR3 length is 14 residues. V was clipped by 3 bases and J by 6 bases; unmatched bases: 6. CDR1 and CDR2 (germline): MRHNA, SNTAGT. CDR3 residues: CASSEHGLVDTQYF. In DNA, the CDR3 is TGTGCCAGCAGTGAACACGGACTAGTCGATACGCAGTATTTT.

This clone was observed a single time. The genes are TRBV28 and TRBJ1-5, with 9 bases that match TRBD1. The CDR3 totals 15 residues. Germline CDR1 is MDHEN and CDR2 is SYDVKM. Unmatched junction bases numbered 6, after V lost 6 bases and J lost 3 bases. The chain's CDR3 is CASRVGQGNNQPQHF. DNA for the CDR3: TGTGCCAGCAGGGTGGGACAGGGAAACAATCAGCCCCAGCATTTT.

The chain carries TRBV4-1 and TRBJ2-1; 8 bases match TRBD2. V shed 4 bases and J 4 bases; nucleotides not matched to a gene: 6. Germline values: CDR1 MGHRA, CDR2 YSYEKL. CDR3 length equals 15 residues. Written as DNA, the CDR3 is TGCGCCAGCAGCCCGATAGCGGGATGGTACAATGAGCAGTTCTTC. Translating it yields CASSPIAGWYNEQFF.

This clone has just a few counts. The genes are TRBV7-3 and TRBJ1-5; D gene unclear. The V gene lost 5 bases and the J gene lost 10 bases, with 21 bases spanning the gap. The germline CDR1 and CDR2 sequences are SGHTA and FQGTGA. There are 15 residues in the CDR3. Here the CDR3 DNA reads TGTGCCAGCAGCCCCGATGTTCTGAGAATCCCCCCCCAGCATTTT. Translating gives CASSPDVLRIPPQHF.

This chain connects TRBV6-4 to TRBJ2-7; unclear D gene. V shed 4 bases and J shed 1 base, with 5 bases lying between them. Germline V gene data show CDR1 as MRHNA and CDR2 as SNTAGT. The CDR3 totals 12 residues. CDR3 DNA: TGTGCCAGCAGTGGACATTCCTACGAGCAGTACTTC. This gives the protein CASSGHSYEQYF.

The chain recombines TRBV19 with TRBJ1-2; 7 bases align to TRBD1. With V trimmed by 5 bases and J by 4 bases, 10 bases remained unmatched. The CDR3 contains 15 residues. Germline V gives CDR1 LNHDA, CDR2 SQIVND (reference sequence). The CDR3 loop reads CASSQWTGGIYGYTF. The CDR3 DNA reads as TGTGCCAGTAGTCAGTGGACAGGTGGCATCTATGGCTACACCTTC.

This clone was observed a handful of times. This chain connects TRBV30 to TRBJ2-1; 7 bases line up with TRBD2. The CDR3 consists of 13 residues. Per germline, CDR1 GTSNPN and CDR2 SVGIG (reference sequence). V lost 8 bases and J lost 8; bases outside the gene matches: 12. Here the CDR3 reads CAGGGSRVDEQFF. CDR3 coding DNA: TGTGCCGGAGGCGGGAGTAGAGTGGATGAGCAGTTCTTC.

The chain recombines TRBV7-8 with TRBJ2-2, with a possible D match to TRBD2 (6 bases). There are 16 residues in the CDR3. V lost 5 bases, J lost 4 bases, and 17 bases lay in between. Germline CDR1 and CDR2: SGHVS and FQNEAQ. CDR3 nucleotides: TGTGCCAGCAGCCCGACTAGAATTGGGAGCACCGGGGAGCTGTTTTTT. Translation gives CASSPTRIGSTGELFF.